This T cell receptor beta chain was captured in a study of blood T cells in healthy people across ages. The CDR3 contains 18 residues. Germline V CDR1 and CDR2: SGHTA, FQGNSA. V shed 0 bases and J shed 1 base, with 16 bases lying between them. This clonotype was observed many times. Sample-barcoded 5' priming and a J-beta primer mix drove a second PCR of 7 to 11 cycles. TCRdb reanalysed the 5' RACE reads using MiXCR and keeps one entry per CDR3 protein. The sample holds around 870,000 distinct CDR3 sequences, under 30% seen once. The chain employs TRBV7-2 and TRBJ2-1; tentative D call: TRBD2 (7 bases). The sample comprised blood. This clonotype originated in a woman older than 75 in good health. The CDR3 loop is CASSLALTGGTSYNEQFF. The CDR3 nucleotides read TGTGCCAGCAGCTTAGCGCTGACGGGGGGCACGTCCTACAATGAGCAGTTCTTC.